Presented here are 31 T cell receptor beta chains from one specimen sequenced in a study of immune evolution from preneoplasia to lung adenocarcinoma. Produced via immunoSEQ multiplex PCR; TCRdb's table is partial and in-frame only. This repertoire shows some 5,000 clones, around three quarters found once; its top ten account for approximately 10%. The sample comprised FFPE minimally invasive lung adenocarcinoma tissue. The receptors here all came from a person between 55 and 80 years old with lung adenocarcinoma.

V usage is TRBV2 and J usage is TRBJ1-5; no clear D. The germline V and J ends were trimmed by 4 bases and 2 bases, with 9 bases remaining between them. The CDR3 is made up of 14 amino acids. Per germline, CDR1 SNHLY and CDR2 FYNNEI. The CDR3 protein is CASSAQVGNQPQHF. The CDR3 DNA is TGTGCCAGCAGTGCTCAGGTAGGCAATCAGCCCCAGCATTTT.

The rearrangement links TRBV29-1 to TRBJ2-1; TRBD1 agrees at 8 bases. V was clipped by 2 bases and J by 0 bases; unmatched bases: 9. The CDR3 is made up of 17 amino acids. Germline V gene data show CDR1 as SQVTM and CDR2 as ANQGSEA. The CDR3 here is CSVEPWDRLSSYNEQFF. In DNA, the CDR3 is TGCAGCGTTGAACCTTGGGACAGGTTGAGCTCCTACAATGAGCAGTTCTTC.

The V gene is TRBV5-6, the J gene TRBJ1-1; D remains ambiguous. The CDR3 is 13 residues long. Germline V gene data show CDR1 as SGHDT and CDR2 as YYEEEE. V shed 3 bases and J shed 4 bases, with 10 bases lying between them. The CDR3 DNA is TGTGCCAGCAGCTGGGAAGTGGGCACTGAAGCTTTCTTT. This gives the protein CASSWEVGTEAFF.

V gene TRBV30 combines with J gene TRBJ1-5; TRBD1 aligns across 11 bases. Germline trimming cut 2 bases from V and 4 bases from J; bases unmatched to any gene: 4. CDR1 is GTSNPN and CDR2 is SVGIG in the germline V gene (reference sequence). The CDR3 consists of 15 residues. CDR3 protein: CAWSIGQGANQPQHF. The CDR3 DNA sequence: TGTGCCTGGAGTATAGGACAGGGGGCTAATCAGCCCCAGCATTTT.

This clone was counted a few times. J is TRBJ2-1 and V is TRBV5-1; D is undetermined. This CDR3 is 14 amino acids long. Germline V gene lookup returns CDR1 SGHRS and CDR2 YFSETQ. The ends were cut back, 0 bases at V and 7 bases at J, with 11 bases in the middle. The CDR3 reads CASSLDRQLNEQFF. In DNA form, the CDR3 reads TGCGCCAGCAGCTTGGATCGGCAGCTAAATGAGCAGTTCTTC.

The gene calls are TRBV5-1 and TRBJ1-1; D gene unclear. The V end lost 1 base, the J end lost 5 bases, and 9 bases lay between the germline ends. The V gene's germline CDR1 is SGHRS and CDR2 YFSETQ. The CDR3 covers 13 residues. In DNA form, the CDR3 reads TGCGCCAGCAGCTTGTCAGCGGAGACTGAAGCTTTCTTT. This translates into CASSLSAETEAFF.

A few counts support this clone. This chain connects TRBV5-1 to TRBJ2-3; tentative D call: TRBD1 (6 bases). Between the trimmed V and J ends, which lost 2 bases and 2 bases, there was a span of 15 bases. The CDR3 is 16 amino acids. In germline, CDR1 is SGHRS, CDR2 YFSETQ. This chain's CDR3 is CASSLGQKVHTDTQYF. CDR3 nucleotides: TGCGCCAGCAGCTTAGGACAGAAAGTACACACAGATACGCAGTATTTT. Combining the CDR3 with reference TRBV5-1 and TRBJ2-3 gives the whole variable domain KAGVTQTPRYLIKTRGQQVTLSCSPISGHRSVSWYQQTPGQGLQFLFEYFSETQRNKGNFPGRFSGRQFSNSRSEMNVSTLELGDSALYLCASSLGQKVHTDTQYFGPGTRLTVL.

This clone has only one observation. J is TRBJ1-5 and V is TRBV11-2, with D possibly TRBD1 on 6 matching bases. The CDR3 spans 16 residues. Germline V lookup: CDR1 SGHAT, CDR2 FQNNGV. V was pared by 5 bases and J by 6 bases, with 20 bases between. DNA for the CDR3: TGTGCCAGCAGCCCCGCCGTAGGGGGGATGGGTCAGCCCCAGCATTTT. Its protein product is CASSPAVGGMGQPQHF.

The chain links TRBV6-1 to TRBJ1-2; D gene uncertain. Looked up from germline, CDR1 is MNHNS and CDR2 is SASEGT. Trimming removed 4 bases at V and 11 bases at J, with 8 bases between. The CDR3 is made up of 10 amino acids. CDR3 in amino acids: CASSAGPYTF. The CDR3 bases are TGTGCCAGCAGTGCCGGACCATACACCTTC.

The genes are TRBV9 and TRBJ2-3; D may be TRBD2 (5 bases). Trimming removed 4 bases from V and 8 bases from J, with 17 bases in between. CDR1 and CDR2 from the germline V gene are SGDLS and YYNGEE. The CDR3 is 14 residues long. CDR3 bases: TGTGCCAGCAGCCCGAGCGCGGGTTCCGGTACGCAGTATTTT. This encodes CASSPSAGSGTQYF. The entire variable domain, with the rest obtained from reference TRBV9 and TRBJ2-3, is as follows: DSGVTQTPKHLITATGQRVTLRCSPRSGDLSVYWYQQSLDQGLQFLIQYYNGEERAKGNILERFSAQQFPDLHSELNLSSLELGDSALYFCASSPSAGSGTQYFGPGTRLTVL.

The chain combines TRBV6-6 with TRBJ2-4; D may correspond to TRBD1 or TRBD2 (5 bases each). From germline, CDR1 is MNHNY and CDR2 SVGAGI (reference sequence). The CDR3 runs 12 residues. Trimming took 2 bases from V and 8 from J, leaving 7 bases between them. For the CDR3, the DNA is TGTGCCAGCAGTTACGTGGGGGACATTCAGTACTTC. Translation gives CASSYVGDIQYF.

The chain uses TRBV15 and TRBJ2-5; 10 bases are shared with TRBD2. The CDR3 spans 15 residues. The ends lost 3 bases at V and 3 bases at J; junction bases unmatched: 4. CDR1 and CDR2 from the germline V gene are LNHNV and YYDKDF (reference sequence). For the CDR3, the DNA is TGTGCCACCAGCAGCCCCGGACTAGCGGAAGAGACCCAGTACTTC. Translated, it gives CATSSPGLAEETQYF.

The CDR3 spells CASGFTPPDSEQYF. The CDR3 bases are TGTGCTAGTGGTTTCACCCCCCCTGATTCCGAGCAGTACTTC. The chain uses TRBV12-5 and TRBJ2-7; D gene ambiguous. V was pared by 3 bases and J by 6 bases, with 15 bases between. Germline V lookup: CDR1 LGHNT, CDR2 FRNRAP. This CDR3 region has 14 residues.

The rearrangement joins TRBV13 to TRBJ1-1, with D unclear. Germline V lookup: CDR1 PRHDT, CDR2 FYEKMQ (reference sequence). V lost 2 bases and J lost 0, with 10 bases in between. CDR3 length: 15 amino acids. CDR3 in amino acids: CASSLRRGLNTEAFF. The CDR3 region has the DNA TGTGCCAGCAGCTTAAGGAGAGGCCTGAACACTGAAGCTTTCTTT.

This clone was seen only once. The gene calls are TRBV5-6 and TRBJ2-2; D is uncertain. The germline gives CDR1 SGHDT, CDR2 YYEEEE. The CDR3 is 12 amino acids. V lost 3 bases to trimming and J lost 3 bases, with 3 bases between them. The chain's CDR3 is CASSYYTGELFF. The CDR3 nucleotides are TGTGCCAGCAGCTATTACACCGGGGAGCTGTTTTTT. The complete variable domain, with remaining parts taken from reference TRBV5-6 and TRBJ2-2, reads DAGVTQSPTHLIKTRGQQVTLRCSPKSGHDTVSWYQQALGQGPQFIFQYYEEEERQRGNFPDRFSGHQFPNYSSELNVNALLLGDSALYLCASSYYTGELFFGEGSRLTVL.

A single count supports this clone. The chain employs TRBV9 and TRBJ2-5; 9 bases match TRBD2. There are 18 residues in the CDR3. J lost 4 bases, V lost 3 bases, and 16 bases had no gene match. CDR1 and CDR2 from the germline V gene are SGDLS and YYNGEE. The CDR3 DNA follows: TGTGCCAGCAGCGACGGGGGTAGGGCGGGAGGGCCCGGAGAGACCCAGTACTTC. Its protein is CASSDGGRAGGPGETQYF.

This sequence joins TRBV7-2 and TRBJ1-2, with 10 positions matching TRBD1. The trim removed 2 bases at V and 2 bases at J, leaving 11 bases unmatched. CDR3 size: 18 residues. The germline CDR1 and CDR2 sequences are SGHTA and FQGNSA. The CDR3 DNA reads TGTGCCAGCAGCTTAAGCCCGTGGGACAGGGGAAGGAACTATGGCTACACCTTC. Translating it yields CASSLSPWDRGRNYGYTF.

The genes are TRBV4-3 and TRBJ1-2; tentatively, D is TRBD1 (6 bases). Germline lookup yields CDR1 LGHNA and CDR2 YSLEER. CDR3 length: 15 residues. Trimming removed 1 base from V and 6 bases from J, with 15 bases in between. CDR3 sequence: CASSQGLGAGHGYTF. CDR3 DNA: TGCGCCAGCAGCCAAGGACTGGGGGCAGGGCATGGCTACACCTTC.

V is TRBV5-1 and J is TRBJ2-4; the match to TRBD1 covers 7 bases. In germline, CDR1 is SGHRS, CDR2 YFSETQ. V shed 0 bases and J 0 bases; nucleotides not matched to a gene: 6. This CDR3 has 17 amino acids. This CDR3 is CASSLGGTERAKNIQYF. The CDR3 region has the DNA TGCGCCAGCAGCTTGGGGGGGACAGAACGAGCCAAAAACATTCAGTACTTC.

The CDR3 nucleotides are TGTGCCAGCAGTGCGATAGCGGGAGTGATGGGCGATGAGCAGTTCTTC. It specifies CASSAIAGVMGDEQFF. This chain links TRBV6-1 with TRBJ2-1; 9 bases are a match to TRBD2. This CDR3 contains 16 residues. Germline V lookup: CDR1 MNHNS, CDR2 SASEGT. V shed 4 bases, J shed 8 bases, and the junction held 12 bases outside the gene matches.

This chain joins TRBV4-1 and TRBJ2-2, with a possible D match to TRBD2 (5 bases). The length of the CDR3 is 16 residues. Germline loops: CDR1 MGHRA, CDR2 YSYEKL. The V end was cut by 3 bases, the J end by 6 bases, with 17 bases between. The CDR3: CASSHYTRAKAGELFF. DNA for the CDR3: TGCGCCAGCAGCCATTACACGAGGGCGAAGGCCGGGGAGCTGTTTTTT.

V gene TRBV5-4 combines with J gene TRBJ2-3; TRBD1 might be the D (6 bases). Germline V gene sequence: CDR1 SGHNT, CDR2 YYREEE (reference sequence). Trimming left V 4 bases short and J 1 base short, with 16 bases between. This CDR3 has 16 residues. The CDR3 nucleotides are TGTGCCAGCAGCAGCCCGGGGACAAGGGGCACAGATACGCAGTATTTT. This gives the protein CASSSPGTRGTDTQYF.

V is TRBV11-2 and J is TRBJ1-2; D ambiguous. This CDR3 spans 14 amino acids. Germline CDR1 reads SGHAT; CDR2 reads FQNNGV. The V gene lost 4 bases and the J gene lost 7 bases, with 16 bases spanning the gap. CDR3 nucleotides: TGTGCCAGCAGCTCCCAGACGGGGTTGGGTGGCTACACCTTC. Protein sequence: CASSSQTGLGGYTF.

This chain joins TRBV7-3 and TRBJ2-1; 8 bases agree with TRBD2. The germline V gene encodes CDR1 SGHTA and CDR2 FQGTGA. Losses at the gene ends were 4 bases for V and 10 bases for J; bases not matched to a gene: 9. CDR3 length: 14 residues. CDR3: CASSSGLGLGEQFF. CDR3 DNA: TGTGCCAGCAGCTCGGGACTAGGATTGGGGGAGCAGTTCTTC.

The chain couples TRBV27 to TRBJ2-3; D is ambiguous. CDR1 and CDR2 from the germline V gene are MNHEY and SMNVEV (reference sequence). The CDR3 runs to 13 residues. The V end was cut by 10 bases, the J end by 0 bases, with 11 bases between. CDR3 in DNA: TGTGCCATCAAACAGACTAGCACAGATACGCAGTATTTT. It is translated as CAIKQTSTDTQYF.

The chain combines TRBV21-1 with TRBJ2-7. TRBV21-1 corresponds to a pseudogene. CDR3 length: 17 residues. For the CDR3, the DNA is TGTGCCAGCGACGGGGCAGGCAAACTCTCCCACTCCTACGAGCAGTACTTC. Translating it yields CASDGAGKLSHSYEQYF.

The CDR3 reads CASSEERTGNTIYF. The CDR3, as DNA: TGTGCCAGCAGCGAAGAGAGGACAGGGAACACCATATATTTT. J is TRBJ1-3 and V is TRBV25-1; 8 bases are a match to TRBD1. Germline loops: CDR1 MGHDK, CDR2 SYGVNS. V trimming: 6 bases; J trimming: 7 bases; junction bases outside the gene matches: 8. The CDR3 extends over 14 amino acids.

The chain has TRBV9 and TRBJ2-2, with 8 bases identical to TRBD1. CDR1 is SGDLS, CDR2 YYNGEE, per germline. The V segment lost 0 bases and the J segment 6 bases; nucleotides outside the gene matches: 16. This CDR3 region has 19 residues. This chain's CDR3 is CASSVAGTGTFSIAGELFF. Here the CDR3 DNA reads TGTGCCAGCAGCGTAGCCGGGACAGGAACCTTCAGTATCGCCGGGGAGCTGTTTTTT.

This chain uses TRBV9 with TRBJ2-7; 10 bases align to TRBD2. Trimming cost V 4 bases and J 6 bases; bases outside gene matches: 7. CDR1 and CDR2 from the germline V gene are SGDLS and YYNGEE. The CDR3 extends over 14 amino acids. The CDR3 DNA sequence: TGTGCCAGCAGCTCATCTGGGACTAGCGTCGAGCAGTACTTC. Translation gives CASSSSGTSVEQYF. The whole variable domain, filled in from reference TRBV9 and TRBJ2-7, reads DSGVTQTPKHLITATGQRVTLRCSPRSGDLSVYWYQQSLDQGLQFLIQYYNGEERAKGNILERFSAQQFPDLHSELNLSSLELGDSALYFCASSSSGTSVEQYFGPGTRLTVT.

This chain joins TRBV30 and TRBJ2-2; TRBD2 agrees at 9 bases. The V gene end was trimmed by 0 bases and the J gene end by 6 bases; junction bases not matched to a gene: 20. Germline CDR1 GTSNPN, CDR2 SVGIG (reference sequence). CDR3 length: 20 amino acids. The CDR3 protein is CAWSVRKASGTTNRAGELFF. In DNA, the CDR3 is TGTGCCTGGAGTGTAAGAAAGGCTAGCGGGACGACTAATCGGGCCGGGGAGCTGTTTTTT.

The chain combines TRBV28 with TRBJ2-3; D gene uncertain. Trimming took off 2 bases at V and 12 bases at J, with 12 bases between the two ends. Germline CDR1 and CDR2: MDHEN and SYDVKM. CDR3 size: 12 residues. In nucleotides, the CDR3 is TGTGCCAGCAGTTTACCCCAGGCAGTCCAGTATTTT. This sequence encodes CASSLPQAVQYF.